Below are 32 T cell receptor beta chains sequenced from a single sample in a study of post-analysis software for immune sequencing data. Study results and caveats: Patients carried roughly five TRBV segments more frequently than controls did, and TRBV5-6, TRBV5-1 and TRBV20-1 were among them.

These receptors' antigens are unknown. TCR beta cDNA libraries included unique molecular identifiers. Each CDR3 protein is one row after TCRdb ran MiXCR on the PCR reads. The sample includes around 500,000 distinct CDR3 sequences, 30% to 40% of them seen just once. Sequenced input: blood. All receptors derive from a girl under 18 with multiple sclerosis.

This clonotype was seen a few times. The J gene is TRBJ1-5, the V gene TRBV9, with 12 bases matching TRBD1. Germline V gene sequence: CDR1 SGDLS, CDR2 YYNGEE. The length of the CDR3 is 18 residues. With V trimmed by 0 bases and J by 6 bases, 10 bases remained unmatched. The CDR3 region has the DNA TGTGCCAGCAGCGTAGGCCCGGGACAGGGGGCGGATAGTCAGCCCCAGCATTTT. Amino acid sequence: CASSVGPGQGADSQPQHF. The full variable domain, its missing parts supplied by reference TRBV9 and TRBJ1-5, is DSGVTQTPKHLITATGQRVTLRCSPRSGDLSVYWYQQSLDQGLQFLIQYYNGEERAKGNILERFSAQQFPDLHSELNLSSLELGDSALYFCASSVGPGQGADSQPQHFGDGTRLSIL.

The V call is TRBV5-1, the J call TRBJ2-1; D call uncertain. Germline CDR1 is SGHRS and CDR2 is YFSETQ. This CDR3 is 15 amino acids long. V was shortened by 4 bases and J by 4 bases, with 15 bases between the two germline ends. The CDR3 coding sequence is TGCGCCAGCAGCATTAGTAATGTGCCTTACAATGAGCAGTTCTTC. As protein: CASSISNVPYNEQFF.

The chain joins TRBV6-1 to TRBJ2-5, with D possibly TRBD1 on 6 matching bases. The CDR3 totals 14 residues. V lost 8 bases, J lost 5 bases, and 18 bases lay in between. The germline V gene encodes CDR1 MNHNS and CDR2 SASEGT. CDR3 residues: CASYPRGWGETQYF. As DNA, the CDR3 is TGTGCCAGCTACCCTAGGGGGTGGGGGGAGACCCAGTACTTC.

Note on this clonotype: A read error may account for a junction end that differs from germline. CDR3 region: CASSYRFASGYSGIQETLYF. The CDR3 nucleotides read TGTGCCAGCAGCTACCGATTCGCTAGCGGGTATTCCGGCATCCAAGAGACCCTGTACTTC. The chain uses TRBV11-2 and TRBJ2-5; 8 bases fit TRBD2. CDR1 is SGHAT, CDR2 FQNNGV, per germline. The CDR3 consists of 20 residues.

This clonotype was seen at least ten times. The chain joins TRBV10-3 to TRBJ1-4; the D is unclear. From germline, CDR1 is ENHRY and CDR2 SYGVKD. The V gene lost 0 bases and the J gene lost 5 bases, with 4 bases spanning the gap. CDR3 length: 13 residues. The DNA for the CDR3 is TGTGCCATCAGTGAGTCCCCAAATGAAAAACTGTTTTTT. This gives the protein CAISESPNEKLFF.

Only a few counts were recorded for this clonotype. The chain is built from TRBV5-1 and TRBJ2-3; tentative D call: TRBD2 (5 bases). The germline gives CDR1 SGHRS, CDR2 YFSETQ. This CDR3 is built from 15 residues. V was cut by 7 bases and J by 0 bases, with 15 bases left in between. CDR3: CASGSVSASTDTQYF. CDR3 DNA: TGCGCCAGCGGGTCCGTTAGCGCCAGCACAGATACGCAGTATTTT.

This clonotype was picked up a small number of times. The V gene is TRBV20-1, the J gene TRBJ2-7, with 13 bases fitting TRBD2. Unmatched junction bases numbered 9, after V lost 0 bases and J lost 7 bases. This CDR3 is built from 16 residues. CDR1 is DFQATT and CDR2 is SNEGSKA in the germline V gene (reference sequence). CDR3 coding DNA: TGCAGTGCTAGAGAGTGGACTAGCGGGGGTTTTGGGGAGCAGTACTTC. It codes for CSAREWTSGGFGEQYF.

The sample holds a few counts of this clonotype. The V call is TRBV12-3 or TRBV12-4, the J call TRBJ2-1, with a weak D call TRBD2 (6 bases). Trimming took off 10 bases at V and 7 bases at J, with 14 bases between the two ends. The CDR3 runs 12 residues. In DNA, the CDR3 is TGTGCCACCCGGGACTGGTTAAATGAGCAGTTCTTC. Its protein product is CATRDWLNEQFF.

This clonotype was counted a few times. The gene calls are TRBV6-1 and TRBJ2-7; D is unresolved. The CDR3 sequence is 13 residues long. With 3 bases removed from V and 6 bases from J, the gap between germline ends came to 12 bases. Germline loops: CDR1 MNHNS, CDR2 SASEGT. In nucleotides, the CDR3 is TGTGCCAGCAGTGACGTCTCTGGGGTCGAGCAGTACTTC. It codes for CASSDVSGVEQYF.

This clonotype was detected only a few times. J is TRBJ1-2 and V is TRBV6-5, with 8 bases that match TRBD1. Losses at the gene ends were 2 bases for V and 6 bases for J; bases not matched to a gene: 5. This CDR3 is built from 14 residues. Germline CDR1 is MNHEY and CDR2 is SVGAGI. The CDR3 is CASSYTTGGDGYTF. The CDR3 region has the DNA TGTGCCAGCAGTTACACCACAGGGGGAGATGGCTACACCTTC.

This clonotype was seen a few times. The chain couples TRBV10-3 to TRBJ2-5, with 9 bases identical to TRBD2. The V segment lost 0 bases and the J segment 5 bases; nucleotides outside the gene matches: 4. CDR1 ENHRY and CDR2 SYGVKD come from the germline V gene. This CDR3 comprises 15 residues. The CDR3 DNA reads TGTGCCATCAGTGAGTCGGCGGGGGGGCACGAGACCCAGTACTTC. Translating gives CAISESAGGHETQYF.

Only a few counts were recorded for this clonotype. This chain links TRBV15 with TRBJ2-7; D is unclear. Trimming left V 0 bases short and J 3 bases short, with 6 bases between. Germline values: CDR1 LNHNV, CDR2 YYDKDF (reference sequence). The CDR3 sequence is 13 residues long. The CDR3 DNA reads as TGTGCCACCAGCAGAGATGTGAGCTACGAGCAGTACTTC. This translates into CATSRDVSYEQYF. The variable domain in full, completed from reference TRBV15 and TRBJ2-7, reads DAMVIQNPRYQVTQFGKPVTLSCSQTLNHNVMYWYQQKSSQAPKLLFHYYDKDFNNEADTPDNFQSRRPNTSFCFLDIRSPGLGDTAMYLCATSRDVSYEQYFGPGTRLTVT.

This clonotype occurred a few times. Its ends do not fully match the called genes, so a read error is possible. The rearrangement links TRBV10-2 to TRBJ2-1; D is uncertain. This CDR3 is built from 13 residues. The germline V gene encodes CDR1 WSHSY and CDR2 SAAADI. The CDR3 spells CASKETEYNEQLF. CDR3 nucleotide sequence: TGCGCCAGCAAGGAGACCGAATACAATGAGCAGTTATTC.

This chain links TRBV5-5 with TRBJ1-2, with TRBD1 as a possible D gene (6 bases). The germline gives CDR1 SGHKS, CDR2 YYEKEE (reference sequence). The CDR3 sequence is 15 residues long. Trimming removed 3 bases from V and 4 bases from J, with 16 bases in between. Here the CDR3 DNA reads TGTGCCAGCAGCTCCTCAGGGGCCTTGCCCTATGGCTACACCTTC. Amino acid sequence: CASSSSGALPYGYTF.

The V gene is TRBV15, the J gene TRBJ2-3; tentatively, D is TRBD1 or TRBD2 (6 bases each). The V end was cut by 5 bases, the J end by 3 bases, with 21 bases between. CDR1 is LNHNV and CDR2 is YYDKDF in the germline V gene (reference sequence). There are 17 residues in the CDR3. The CDR3 loop is CATSPQWGQGRTDTQYF. CDR3 bases: TGTGCCACCAGCCCACAGTGGGGGCAGGGGAGGACAGATACGCAGTATTTT.

This clonotype appeared a single time. The V call is TRBV18, the J call TRBJ1-1; D ambiguous. CDR3 size: 14 residues. V dropped 6 bases and J dropped 4 bases, with 15 bases sitting between them. CDR1 and CDR2 from the germline V gene are KGHSH and LQKENI. Here the CDR3 reads CASSESQGSTEAFF. DNA for the CDR3: TGTGCCAGCTCCGAAAGTCAAGGGAGCACTGAAGCTTTCTTT.

The chain recombines TRBV10-3 with TRBJ2-3; weak D call: TRBD1 (6 bases). The CDR3 loop spans 14 amino acids. V was shortened by 7 bases and J by 0 bases, with 11 bases between the two germline ends. Germline V gene sequence: CDR1 ENHRY, CDR2 SYGVKD. The CDR3 reads CAINQDSSTDTQYF. CDR3 nucleotides: TGTGCCATCAATCAGGACAGTAGCACAGATACGCAGTATTTT.

This chain links TRBV29-1 with TRBJ2-7; 13 bases match TRBD2. From germline, CDR1 is SQVTM and CDR2 ANQGSEA. Trimming at V came to 6 bases and at J to 4 bases, leaving 3 bases not matched to a gene. The CDR3 is 13 amino acids. DNA of the CDR3: TGCAGCGTGACTAGCGGGGGGAATTACGAGCAGTACTTC. Amino acid sequence: CSVTSGGNYEQYF.

J is TRBJ2-7 and V is TRBV7-9; TRBD2 agrees at 7 bases. The CDR3 totals 15 residues. The V gene end was trimmed by 1 base and the J gene end by 5 bases; junction bases not matched to a gene: 8. Germline V gene sequence: CDR1 SEHNR, CDR2 FQNEAQ (reference sequence). The CDR3 is CASSLGRGGFDEQYF. The CDR3 DNA follows: TGTGCCAGCAGCTTAGGGCGGGGAGGGTTTGACGAGCAGTACTTC. The whole variable domain, remainder taken from reference TRBV7-9 and TRBJ2-7, is DTGVSQNPRHKITKRGQNVTFRCDPISEHNRLYWYRQTLGQGPEFLTYFQNEAQLEKSRLLSDRFSAERPKGSFSTLEIQRTEQGDSAMYLCASSLGRGGFDEQYFGPGTRLTVT.

A few counts support this clonotype. The chain recombines TRBV5-5 with TRBJ2-7; 7 bases are a match to TRBD1. V was pared by 5 bases and J by 2 bases, with 7 bases of the junction left unmatched. The CDR3 consists of 14 residues. CDR1 is SGHKS and CDR2 is YYEKEE in the germline V gene (reference sequence). CDR3 amino acids: CASRQPGQTYEQYF. CDR3 sequence (DNA): TGTGCCAGCAGACAACCGGGACAGACCTACGAGCAGTACTTC.

The chain joins TRBV25-1 to TRBJ1-4; tentatively, D is TRBD1 (6 bases). The V end lost 3 bases, the J end lost 5 bases, and 13 bases lay between the germline ends. The CDR3 is made up of 15 amino acids. Germline CDR1 MGHDK, CDR2 SYGVNS. CDR3: CASSDFRGSNEKLFF. Here the CDR3 DNA reads TGTGCCAGCAGTGATTTCAGGGGTTCCAATGAAAAACTGTTTTTT.

This clonotype was seen only a few times. This chain connects TRBV10-3 to TRBJ2-3, with D possibly matching TRBD1 (6 bases). V lost 3 bases to trimming and J lost 0 bases, with 7 bases between them. This CDR3 is built from 14 residues. The germline gives CDR1 ENHRY, CDR2 SYGVKD. CDR3 region: CAISEDRSTDTQYF. The CDR3 coding sequence is TGTGCCATCAGTGAAGACAGGAGCACAGATACGCAGTATTTT.

The rearrangement links TRBV20-1 to TRBJ2-7, with D unresolved. This CDR3 spans 14 amino acids. Germline V lookup: CDR1 DFQATT, CDR2 SNEGSKA (reference sequence). The V end lost 0 bases, the J end lost 2 bases, and 11 bases lay between the germline ends. The chain's CDR3 is CSARDEEETYEQYF. In nucleotides, the CDR3 is TGCAGTGCTAGAGATGAAGAGGAGACCTACGAGCAGTACTTC.

V usage is TRBV3-1 and J usage is TRBJ1-2, with D tentatively TRBD1 (5 bases). Trimming removed 4 bases from V and 2 bases from J, with 20 bases in between. CDR1 and CDR2 from the germline V gene are LGHDT and YNNKEL (reference sequence). The CDR3 length is 17 residues. CDR3 in amino acids: CASSRIGGGRENYGYTF. CDR3 coding DNA: TGTGCCAGCAGCCGGATCGGGGGGGGACGGGAAAACTATGGCTACACCTTC.

Remarks on this clonotype: Germline and junction disagree at one end, which may indicate a read error. The chain links TRBV6-1 to TRBJ2-1; 14 bases fit TRBD2. The CDR3 totals 18 residues. Germline values: CDR1 MNHNS, CDR2 SASEGT. The DNA of the CDR3 is TGTGCCGGCAGTCCCCGACTAGCGGGGGGGCTAATACACAATGAGCAGTTCTTC. This encodes CAGSPRLAGGLIHNEQFF.

The V gene is TRBV6-6, the J gene TRBJ2-1; 8 positions match TRBD2. V lost 7 bases and J lost 7; bases outside the gene matches: 6. The CDR3 loop spans 13 amino acids. The V gene's germline CDR1 is MNHNY and CDR2 SVGAGI (reference sequence). CDR3 sequence (DNA): TGTGCCAGCATTCCGGGGGGGGGAAATGAGCAGTTCTTC. It is translated as CASIPGGGNEQFF.

V usage is TRBV20-1 and J usage is TRBJ1-5; possible D gene TRBD1, 6 bases. Germline-derived CDR1 and CDR2 are DFQATT and SNEGSKA (reference sequence). This CDR3 spans 13 amino acids. V was pared by 3 bases and J by 7 bases, with 13 bases between. The DNA of the CDR3 is TGCAGTGCTAGCCGGGACAAAAAACAGCCCCAGCATTTT. Encoded protein: CSASRDKKQPQHF.

J is TRBJ2-3 and V is TRBV23-1; 11 nucleotides line up with TRBD1. TRBV23-1 is sorted into the ORF group, with uncertain function. The CDR3 length is 14 residues. V shed 11 bases and J 4 bases; nucleotides not matched to a gene: 8. Here the CDR3 reads CAGLDRGRPDTQYF. Here the CDR3 DNA reads TGCGCCGGTCTGGACAGGGGGCGCCCAGATACGCAGTATTTT.

This chain links TRBV20-1 with TRBJ2-7; 10 nucleotides agree with TRBD2. The J call may be in error: the DNA end matches TRBJ2-5 better. CDR1 and CDR2 from the germline V gene are DFQATT and SNEGSKA (reference sequence). The CDR3 contains 16 residues. In DNA, the CDR3 is TGCAGTGCTAGTCACCTAGCGGGGGCCCCGGAAGAGACCCAGTACTTC. Protein sequence: CSASHLAGAPEETQYF.

This sequence joins TRBV20-1 and TRBJ2-6, with no clear D. From germline, CDR1 is DFQATT and CDR2 SNEGSKA (reference sequence). Trimming removed 0 bases at V and 0 bases at J, with 12 bases between. The CDR3 covers 17 residues. The chain's CDR3 is CSARDPKRDSGANVLTF. CDR3 in DNA: TGCAGTGCTAGAGATCCGAAAAGAGACTCTGGGGCCAACGTCCTGACTTTC.

This clonotype occurred a few times. The chain joins TRBV7-3 to TRBJ1-2, with TRBD1 matching 8 bases. Unmatched junction bases numbered 12, after V lost 5 bases and J lost 7 bases. The V gene's germline CDR1 is SGHTA and CDR2 FQGTGA. This CDR3 has 15 residues. The CDR3 region is CASSPSVSGGLGYTF. Written as DNA, the CDR3 is TGTGCCAGCAGCCCGTCGGTATCAGGGGGCCTTGGCTACACCTTC.

The chain recombines TRBV4-1 with TRBJ2-1, with D possibly being TRBD1 (6 bases). This CDR3 spans 15 amino acids. V was clipped by 4 bases and J by 5 bases, with 15 bases between them. Germline lookup yields CDR1 MGHRA and CDR2 YSYEKL. The CDR3: CASSRPSQGHNEQFF. CDR3 sequence (DNA): TGCGCCAGCAGCCGCCCCTCACAGGGACACAATGAGCAGTTCTTC.